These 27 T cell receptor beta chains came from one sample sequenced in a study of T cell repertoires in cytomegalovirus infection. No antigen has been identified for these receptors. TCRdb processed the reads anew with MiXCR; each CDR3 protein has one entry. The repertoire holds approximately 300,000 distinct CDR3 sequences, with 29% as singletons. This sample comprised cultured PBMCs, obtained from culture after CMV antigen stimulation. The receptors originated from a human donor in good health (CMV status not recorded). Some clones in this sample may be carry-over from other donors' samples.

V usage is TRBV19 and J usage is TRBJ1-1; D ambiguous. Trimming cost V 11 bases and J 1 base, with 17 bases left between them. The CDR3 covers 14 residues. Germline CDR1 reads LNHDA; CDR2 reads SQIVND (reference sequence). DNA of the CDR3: TGTGCCTCCAGTAGTCACGGACGGAACACTGAAGCTTTCTTT. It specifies CASSSHGRNTEAFF. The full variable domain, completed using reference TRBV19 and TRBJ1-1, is DGGITQSPKYLFRKEGQNVTLSCEQNLNHDAMYWYRQDPGQGLRLIYYSQIVNDFQKGDIAEGYSVSREKKESFPLTVTSAQKNPTAFYLCASSSHGRNTEAFFGQGTRLTVV.

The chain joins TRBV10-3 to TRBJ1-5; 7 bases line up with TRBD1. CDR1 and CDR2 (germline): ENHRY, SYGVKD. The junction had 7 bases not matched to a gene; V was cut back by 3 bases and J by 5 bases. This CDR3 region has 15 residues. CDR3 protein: CAISEDRVRDQPQHF. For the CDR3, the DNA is TGTGCCATCAGTGAAGACAGGGTGAGGGATCAGCCCCAGCATTTT.

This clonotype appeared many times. In nucleotides, the CDR3 is TGTGCCAGCAGCTTAATCTCAGCTCGGGAGTTCTTC. Its protein is CASSLISAREFF. This chain joins TRBV5-4 and TRBJ2-1, with D unclear. This CDR3 contains 12 residues. The V end lost 2 bases, the J end lost 14 bases, and 14 bases lay between the germline ends. From germline, CDR1 is SGHNT and CDR2 YYREEE (reference sequence).

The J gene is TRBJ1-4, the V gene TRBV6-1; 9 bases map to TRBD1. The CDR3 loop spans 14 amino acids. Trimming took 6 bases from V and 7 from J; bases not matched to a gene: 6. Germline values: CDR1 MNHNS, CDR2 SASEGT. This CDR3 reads CASRIGQGREKLFF. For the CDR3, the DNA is TGTGCCAGCAGGATTGGACAGGGGCGTGAAAAACTGTTTTTT.

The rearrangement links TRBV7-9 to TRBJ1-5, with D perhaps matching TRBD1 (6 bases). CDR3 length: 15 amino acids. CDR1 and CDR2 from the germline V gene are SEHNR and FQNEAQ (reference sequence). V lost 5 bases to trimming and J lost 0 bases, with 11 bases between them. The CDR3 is CASSPPGDSNQPQHF. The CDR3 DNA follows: TGTGCCAGCAGCCCCCCAGGGGATAGCAATCAGCCCCAGCATTTT.

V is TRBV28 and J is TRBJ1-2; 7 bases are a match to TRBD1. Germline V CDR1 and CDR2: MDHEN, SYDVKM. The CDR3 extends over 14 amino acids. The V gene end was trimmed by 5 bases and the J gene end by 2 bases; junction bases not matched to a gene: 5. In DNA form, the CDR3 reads TGTGCCAGCAGTCGGGGGACAGTAAACTATGGCTACACCTTC. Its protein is CASSRGTVNYGYTF.

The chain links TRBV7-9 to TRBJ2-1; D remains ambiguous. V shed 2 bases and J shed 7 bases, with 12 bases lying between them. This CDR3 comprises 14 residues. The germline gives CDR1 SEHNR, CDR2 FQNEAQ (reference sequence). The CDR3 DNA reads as TGTGCCAGCAGCTTACGGTCTCGATCTAATGAGCAGTTCTTC. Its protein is CASSLRSRSNEQFF.

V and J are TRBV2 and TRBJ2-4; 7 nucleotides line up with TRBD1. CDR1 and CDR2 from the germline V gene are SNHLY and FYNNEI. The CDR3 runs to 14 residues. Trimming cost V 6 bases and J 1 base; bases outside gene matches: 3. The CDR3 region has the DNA TGTGCCAGCAGAGACAGGGCGGCCAAAAACATTCAGTACTTC. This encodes CASRDRAAKNIQYF.

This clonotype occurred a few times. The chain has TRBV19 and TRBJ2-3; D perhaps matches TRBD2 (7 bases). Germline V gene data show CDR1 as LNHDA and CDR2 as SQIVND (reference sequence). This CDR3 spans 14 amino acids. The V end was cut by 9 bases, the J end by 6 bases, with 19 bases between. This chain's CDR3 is CARKRGGGRDTQYF. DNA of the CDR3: TGTGCCAGGAAAAGAGGGGGAGGGCGGGATACGCAGTATTTT.

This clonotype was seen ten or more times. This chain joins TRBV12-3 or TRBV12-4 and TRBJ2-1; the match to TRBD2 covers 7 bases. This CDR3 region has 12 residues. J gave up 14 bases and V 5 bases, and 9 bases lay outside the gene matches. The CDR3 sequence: CASSPWGGSEFF. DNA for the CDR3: TGTGCCAGCAGTCCCTGGGGCGGGAGCGAGTTCTTC.

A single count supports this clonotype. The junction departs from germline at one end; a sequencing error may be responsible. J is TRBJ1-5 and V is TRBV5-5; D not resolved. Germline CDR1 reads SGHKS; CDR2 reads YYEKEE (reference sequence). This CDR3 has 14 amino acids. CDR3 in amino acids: CASSLERSNQPQHF. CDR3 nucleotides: TGTGCCAGCAGCTTGGAGAGGAGCAACCAGCCCCAGCATTTT. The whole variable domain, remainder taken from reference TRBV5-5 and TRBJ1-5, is DAGVTQSPTHLIKTRGQQVTLRCSPISGHKSVSWYQQVLGQGPQFIFQYYEKEERGRGNFPDRFSARQFPNYSSELNVNALLLGDSALYLCASSLERSNQPQHFGDGTRLSIL.

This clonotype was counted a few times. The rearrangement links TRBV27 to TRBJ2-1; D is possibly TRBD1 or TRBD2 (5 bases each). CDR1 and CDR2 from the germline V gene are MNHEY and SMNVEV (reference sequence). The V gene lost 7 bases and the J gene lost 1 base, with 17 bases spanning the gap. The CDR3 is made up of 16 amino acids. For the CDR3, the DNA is TGTGCCAGCACCCCCCGAGGGGTTAGGTCCTACAATGAGCAGTTCTTC. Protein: CASTPRGVRSYNEQFF.

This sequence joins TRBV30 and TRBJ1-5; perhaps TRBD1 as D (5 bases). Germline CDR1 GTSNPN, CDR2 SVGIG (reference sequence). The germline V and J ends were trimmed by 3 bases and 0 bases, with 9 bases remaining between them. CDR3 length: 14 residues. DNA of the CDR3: TGTGCCTGGAGGGGACCGTATAGCAATCAGCCCCAGCATTTT. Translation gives CAWRGPYSNQPQHF. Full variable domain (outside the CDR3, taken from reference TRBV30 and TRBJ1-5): SQTIHQWPATLVQPVGSPLSLECTVEGTSNPNLYWYRQAAGRGLQLLFYSVGIGQISSEVPQNLSASRPQDRQFILSSKKLLLSDSGFYLCAWRGPYSNQPQHFGDGTRLSIL.

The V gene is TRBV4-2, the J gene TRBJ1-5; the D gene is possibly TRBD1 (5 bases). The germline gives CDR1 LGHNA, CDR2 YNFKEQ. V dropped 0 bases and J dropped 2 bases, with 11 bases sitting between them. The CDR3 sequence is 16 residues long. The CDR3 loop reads CASSQDPQGGNQPQHF. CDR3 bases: TGTGCCAGCAGCCAAGATCCGCAGGGAGGCAATCAGCCCCAGCATTTT.

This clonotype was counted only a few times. The CDR3 sequence: CASTVRRDQETQYF. CDR3 bases: TGTGCCAGCACCGTCAGGAGGGACCAAGAGACCCAGTACTTC. The rearrangement joins TRBV11-1 to TRBJ2-5, with D possibly matching TRBD2 (6 bases). Germline-derived CDR1 and CDR2 are SGHAT and FQDESV (reference sequence). V lost 7 bases and J lost 0, with 12 bases in between. CDR3 length: 14 residues.

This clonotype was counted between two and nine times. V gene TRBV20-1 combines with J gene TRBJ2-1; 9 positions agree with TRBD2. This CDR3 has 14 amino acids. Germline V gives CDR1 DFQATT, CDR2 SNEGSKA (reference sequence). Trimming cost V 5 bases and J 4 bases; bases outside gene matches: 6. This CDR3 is CSAFSLAGYNEQFF. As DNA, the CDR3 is TGCAGTGCTTTTTCTCTAGCGGGGTACAATGAGCAGTTCTTC.

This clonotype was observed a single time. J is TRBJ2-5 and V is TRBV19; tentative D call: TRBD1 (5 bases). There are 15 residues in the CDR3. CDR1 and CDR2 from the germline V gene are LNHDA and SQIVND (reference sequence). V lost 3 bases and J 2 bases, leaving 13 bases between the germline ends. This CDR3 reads CASSIRRAIQETQYF. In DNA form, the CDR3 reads TGTGCCAGTAGTATCCGCAGGGCAATTCAAGAGACCCAGTACTTC.

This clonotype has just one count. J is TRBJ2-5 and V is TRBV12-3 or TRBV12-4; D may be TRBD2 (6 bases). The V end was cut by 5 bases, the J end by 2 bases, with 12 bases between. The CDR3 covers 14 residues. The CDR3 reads CASSPPAGQETQYF. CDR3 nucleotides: TGTGCCAGCAGTCCCCCGGCGGGGCAAGAGACCCAGTACTTC.

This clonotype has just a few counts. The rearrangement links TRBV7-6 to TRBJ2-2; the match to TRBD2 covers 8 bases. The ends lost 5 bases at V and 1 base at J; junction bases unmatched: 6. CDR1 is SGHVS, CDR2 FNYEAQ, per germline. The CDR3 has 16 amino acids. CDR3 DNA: TGTGCCAGCAGCCCTCAACTAGCGGTGAACACCGGGGAGCTGTTTTTT. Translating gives CASSPQLAVNTGELFF.

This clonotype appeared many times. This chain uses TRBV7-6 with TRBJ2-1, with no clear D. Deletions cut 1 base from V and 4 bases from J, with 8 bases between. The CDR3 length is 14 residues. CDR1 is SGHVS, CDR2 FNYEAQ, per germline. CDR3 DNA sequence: TGTGCCAGCAGCTTAGATTTAAAATACAATGAGCAGTTCTTC. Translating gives CASSLDLKYNEQFF.

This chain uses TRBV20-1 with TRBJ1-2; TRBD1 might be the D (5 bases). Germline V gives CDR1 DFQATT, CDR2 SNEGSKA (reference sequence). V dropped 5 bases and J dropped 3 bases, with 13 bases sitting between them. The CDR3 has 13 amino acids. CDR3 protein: CSAPEGKDYGYTF. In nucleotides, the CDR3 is TGCAGTGCTCCGGAGGGGAAGGACTATGGCTACACCTTC.

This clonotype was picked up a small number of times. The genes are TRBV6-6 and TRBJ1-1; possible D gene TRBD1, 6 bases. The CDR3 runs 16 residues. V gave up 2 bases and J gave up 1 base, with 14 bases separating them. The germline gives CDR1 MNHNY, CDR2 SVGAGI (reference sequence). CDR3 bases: TGTGCCAGCAGTTACACACCGACAGGACGGAACACTGAAGCTTTCTTT. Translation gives CASSYTPTGRNTEAFF.

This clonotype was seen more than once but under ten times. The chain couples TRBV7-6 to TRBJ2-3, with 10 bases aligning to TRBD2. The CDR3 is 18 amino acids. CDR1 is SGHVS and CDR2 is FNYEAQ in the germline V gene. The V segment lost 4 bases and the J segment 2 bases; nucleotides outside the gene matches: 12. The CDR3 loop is CASSSGLARGTHTDTQYF. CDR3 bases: TGTGCCAGCAGCTCGGGACTAGCGAGAGGAACACACACAGATACGCAGTATTTT.

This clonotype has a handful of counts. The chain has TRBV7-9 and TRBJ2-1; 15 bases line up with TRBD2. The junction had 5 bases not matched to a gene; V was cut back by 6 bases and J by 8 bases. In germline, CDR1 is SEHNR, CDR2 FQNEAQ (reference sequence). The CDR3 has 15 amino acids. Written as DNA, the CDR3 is TGTGCCAGCAGACCAGGACTAGCGGGGGGGGATGAGCAGTTCTTC. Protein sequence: CASRPGLAGGDEQFF.

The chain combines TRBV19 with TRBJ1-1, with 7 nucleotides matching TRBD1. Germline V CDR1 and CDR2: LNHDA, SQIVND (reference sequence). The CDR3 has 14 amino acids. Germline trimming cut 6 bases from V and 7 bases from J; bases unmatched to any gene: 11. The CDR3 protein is CASSQRTDRLEAFF. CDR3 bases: TGTGCCAGTAGCCAACGGACGGACAGGCTTGAAGCTTTCTTT.

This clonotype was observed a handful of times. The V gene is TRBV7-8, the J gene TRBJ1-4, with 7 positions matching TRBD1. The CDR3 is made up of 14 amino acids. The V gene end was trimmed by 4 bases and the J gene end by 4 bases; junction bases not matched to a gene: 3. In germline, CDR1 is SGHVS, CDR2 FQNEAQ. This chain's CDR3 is CASSSDRINEKLFF. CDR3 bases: TGTGCCAGCAGCTCGGACAGGATTAATGAAAAACTGTTTTTT.

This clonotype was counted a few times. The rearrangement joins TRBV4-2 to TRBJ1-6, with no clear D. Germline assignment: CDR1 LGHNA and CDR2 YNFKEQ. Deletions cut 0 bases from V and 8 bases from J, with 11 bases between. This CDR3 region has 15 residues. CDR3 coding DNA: TGTGCCAGCAGCCAAGAAGGAGTGAGCGATTCACCCCTCCACTTT. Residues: CASSQEGVSDSPLHF.